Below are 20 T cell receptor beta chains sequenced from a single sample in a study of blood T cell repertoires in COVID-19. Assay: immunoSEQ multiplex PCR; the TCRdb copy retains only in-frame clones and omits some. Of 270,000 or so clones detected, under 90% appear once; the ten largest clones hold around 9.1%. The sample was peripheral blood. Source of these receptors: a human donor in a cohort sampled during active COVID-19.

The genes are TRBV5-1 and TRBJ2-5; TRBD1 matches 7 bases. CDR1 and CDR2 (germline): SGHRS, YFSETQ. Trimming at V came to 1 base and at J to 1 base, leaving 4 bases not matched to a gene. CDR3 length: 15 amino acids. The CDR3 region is CASSLQNRGQETQYF. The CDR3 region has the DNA TGCGCCAGCAGCTTGCAAAACAGGGGCCAAGAGACCCAGTACTTC.

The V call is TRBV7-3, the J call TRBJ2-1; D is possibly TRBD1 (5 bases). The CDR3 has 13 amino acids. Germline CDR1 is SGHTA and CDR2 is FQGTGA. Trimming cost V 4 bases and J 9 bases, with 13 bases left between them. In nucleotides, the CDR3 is TGTGCCAGCAGCTACCAAGGGGTAGCTGAGCAGTTCTTC. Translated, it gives CASSYQGVAEQFF.

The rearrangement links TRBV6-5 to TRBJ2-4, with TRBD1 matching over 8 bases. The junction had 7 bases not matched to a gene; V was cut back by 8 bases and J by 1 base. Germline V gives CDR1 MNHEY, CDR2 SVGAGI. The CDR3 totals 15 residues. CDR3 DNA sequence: TGTGCCAGCGGGCGACAGGGGTTGGCCAAAAACATTCAGTACTTC. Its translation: CASGRQGLAKNIQYF.

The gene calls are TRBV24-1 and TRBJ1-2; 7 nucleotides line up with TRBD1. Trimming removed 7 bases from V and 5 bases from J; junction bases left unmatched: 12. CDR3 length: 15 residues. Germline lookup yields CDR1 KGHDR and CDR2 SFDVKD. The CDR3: CATSDDGTRGYGYTF. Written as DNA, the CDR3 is TGTGCCACCAGCGACGACGGAACCAGGGGGTATGGCTACACCTTC.

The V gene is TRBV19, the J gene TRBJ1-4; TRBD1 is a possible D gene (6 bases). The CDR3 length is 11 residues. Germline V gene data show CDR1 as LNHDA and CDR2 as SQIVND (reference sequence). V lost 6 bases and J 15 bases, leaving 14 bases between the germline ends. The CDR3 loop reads CASSAPGTLFF. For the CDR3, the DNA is TGTGCCAGTAGCGCCCCCGGGACATTGTTTTTT.

Written as DNA, the CDR3 is TGTGCCAGCAGCCTCTCTCTTAGTTCGGGGAGCTACACCTTC. Amino acid sequence: CASSLSLSSGSYTF. V gene TRBV21-1 combines with J gene TRBJ1-2. TRBV21-1 is a pseudogene segment. The CDR3 has 14 residues.

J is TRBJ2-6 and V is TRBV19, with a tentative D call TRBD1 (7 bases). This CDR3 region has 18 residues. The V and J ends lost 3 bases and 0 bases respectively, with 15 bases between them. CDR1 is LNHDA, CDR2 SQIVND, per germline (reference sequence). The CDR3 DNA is TGTGCCAGTAGTATTGGTGGCAGGGGGGACTCTGGGGCCAACGTCCTGACTTTC. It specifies CASSIGGRGDSGANVLTF.

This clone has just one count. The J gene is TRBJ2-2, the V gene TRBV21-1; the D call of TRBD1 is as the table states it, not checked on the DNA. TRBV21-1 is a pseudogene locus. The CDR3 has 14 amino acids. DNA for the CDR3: TGTGCCAGCACCCCGACAGGGGGCACCGGGGAGCTGTTTTTT. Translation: CASTPTGGTGELFF.

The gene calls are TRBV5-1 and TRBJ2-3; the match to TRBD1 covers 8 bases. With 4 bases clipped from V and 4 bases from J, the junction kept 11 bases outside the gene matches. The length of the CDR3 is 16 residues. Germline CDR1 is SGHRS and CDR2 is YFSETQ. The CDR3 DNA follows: TGCGCCAGCAGCCCAATACAGGGGGGCGCAGCAGATACGCAGTATTTT. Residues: CASSPIQGGAADTQYF.

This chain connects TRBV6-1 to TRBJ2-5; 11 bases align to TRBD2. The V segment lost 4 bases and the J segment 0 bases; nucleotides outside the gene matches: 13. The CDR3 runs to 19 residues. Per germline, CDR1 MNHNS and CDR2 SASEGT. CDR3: CASSATSGGPFMYQETQYF. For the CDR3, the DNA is TGTGCCAGCAGTGCAACTAGCGGGGGCCCCTTTATGTACCAAGAGACCCAGTACTTC.

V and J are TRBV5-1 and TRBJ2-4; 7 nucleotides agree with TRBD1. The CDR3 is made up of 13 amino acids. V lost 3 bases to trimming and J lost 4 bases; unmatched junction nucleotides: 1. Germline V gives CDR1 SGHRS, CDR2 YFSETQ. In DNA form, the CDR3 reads TGCGCCAGCAGCTCGGGACAGAAAAACATTCAGTACTTC. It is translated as CASSSGQKNIQYF.

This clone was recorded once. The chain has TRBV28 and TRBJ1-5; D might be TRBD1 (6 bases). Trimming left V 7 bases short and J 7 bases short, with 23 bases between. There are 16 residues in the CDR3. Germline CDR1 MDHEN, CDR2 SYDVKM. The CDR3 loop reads CASNPAGGVVFQPQHF. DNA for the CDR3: TGTGCCAGCAATCCGGCTGGGGGCGTCGTCTTCCAGCCCCAGCATTTT.

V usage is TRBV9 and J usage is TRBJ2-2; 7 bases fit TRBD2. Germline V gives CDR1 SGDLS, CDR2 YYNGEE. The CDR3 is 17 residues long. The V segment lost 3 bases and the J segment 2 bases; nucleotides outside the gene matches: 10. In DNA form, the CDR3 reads TGTGCCAGCAGCGCCTTTGCGGGAGCCCTCAACACCGGGGAGCTGTTTTTT. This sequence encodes CASSAFAGALNTGELFF.

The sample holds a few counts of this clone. For the CDR3, the DNA is TGTGCCAGCAGCCCTCAGTACGGACAGGGGAGGGGAAACACCATATATTTT. It is translated as CASSPQYGQGRGNTIYF. The chain uses TRBV4-2 and TRBJ1-3; 9 bases map to TRBD1. Trimming took 4 bases from V and 4 from J; bases not matched to a gene: 11. Germline V gene lookup returns CDR1 LGHNA and CDR2 YNFKEQ. The CDR3 loop spans 17 amino acids.

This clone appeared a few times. The CDR3 nucleotides are TGCGCCAGCAGCGTGGGACAGGCAATCTACGAGCAGTACTTC. It codes for CASSVGQAIYEQYF. The chain employs TRBV5-1 and TRBJ2-7; TRBD1 aligns across 8 bases. J was trimmed by 3 bases and V by 4 bases; bases with no gene match: 6. This CDR3 contains 14 residues. From germline, CDR1 is SGHRS and CDR2 YFSETQ.

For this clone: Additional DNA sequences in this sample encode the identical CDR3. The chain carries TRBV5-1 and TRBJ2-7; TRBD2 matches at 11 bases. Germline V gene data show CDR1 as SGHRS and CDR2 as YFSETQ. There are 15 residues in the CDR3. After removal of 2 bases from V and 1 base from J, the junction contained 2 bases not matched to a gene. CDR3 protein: CASSFGTSGSYEQYF. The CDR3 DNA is TGCGCCAGCAGCTTCGGGACTAGCGGTTCCTACGAGCAGTACTTC.

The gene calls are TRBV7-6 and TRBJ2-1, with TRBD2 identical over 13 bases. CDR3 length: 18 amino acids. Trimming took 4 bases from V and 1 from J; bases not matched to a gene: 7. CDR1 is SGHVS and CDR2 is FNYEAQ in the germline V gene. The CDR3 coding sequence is TGTGCCAGCAGCTCCGGGACTAGCGGGACCTGGTCCTACAATGAGCAGTTCTTC. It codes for CASSSGTSGTWSYNEQFF.

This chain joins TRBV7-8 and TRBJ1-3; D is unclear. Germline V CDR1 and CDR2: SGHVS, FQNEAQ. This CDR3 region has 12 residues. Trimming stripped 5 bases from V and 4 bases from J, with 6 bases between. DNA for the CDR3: TGTGCCAGCAGCCCCGTCGGAAACACCATATATTTT. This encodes CASSPVGNTIYF.

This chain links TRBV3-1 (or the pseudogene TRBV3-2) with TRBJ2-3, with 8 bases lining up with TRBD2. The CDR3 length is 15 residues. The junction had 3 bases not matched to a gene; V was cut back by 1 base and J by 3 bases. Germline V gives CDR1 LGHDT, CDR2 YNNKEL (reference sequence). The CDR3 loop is CASSQAGTSTDTQYF. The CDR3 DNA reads TGTGCCAGCAGCCAAGCCGGGACTAGTACAGATACGCAGTATTTT.

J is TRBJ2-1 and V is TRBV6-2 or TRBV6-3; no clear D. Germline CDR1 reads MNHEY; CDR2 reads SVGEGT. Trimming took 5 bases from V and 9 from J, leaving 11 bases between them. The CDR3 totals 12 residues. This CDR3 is CASSTLGREQFF. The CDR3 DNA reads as TGTGCCAGCAGTACCCTTGGCCGTGAGCAGTTCTTC.